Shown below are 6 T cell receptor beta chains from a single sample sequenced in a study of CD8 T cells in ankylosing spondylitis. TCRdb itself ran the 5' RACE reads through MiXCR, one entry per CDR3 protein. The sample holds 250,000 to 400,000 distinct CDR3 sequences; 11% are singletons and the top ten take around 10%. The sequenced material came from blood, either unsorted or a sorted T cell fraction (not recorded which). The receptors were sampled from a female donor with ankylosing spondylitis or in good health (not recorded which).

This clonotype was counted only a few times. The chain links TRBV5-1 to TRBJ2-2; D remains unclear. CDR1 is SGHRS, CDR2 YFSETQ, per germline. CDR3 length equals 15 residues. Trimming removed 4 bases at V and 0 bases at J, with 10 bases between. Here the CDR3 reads CASSLKAANTGELFF. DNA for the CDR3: TGCGCCAGCAGCCTGAAAGCAGCGAACACCGGGGAGCTGTTTTTT. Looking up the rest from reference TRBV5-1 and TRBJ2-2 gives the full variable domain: KAGVTQTPRYLIKTRGQQVTLSCSPISGHRSVSWYQQTPGQGLQFLFEYFSETQRNKGNFPGRFSGRQFSNSRSEMNVSTLELGDSALYLCASSLKAANTGELFFGEGSRLTVL.

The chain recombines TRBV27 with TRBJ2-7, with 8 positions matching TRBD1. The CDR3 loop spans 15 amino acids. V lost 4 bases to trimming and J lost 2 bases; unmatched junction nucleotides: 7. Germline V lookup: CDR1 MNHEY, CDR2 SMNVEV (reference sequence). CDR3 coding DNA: TGTGCCAGCAGTTCGGGTCACAGGGGGACCTACGAGCAGTACTTC. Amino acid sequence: CASSSGHRGTYEQYF.

This chain's CDR3 is CASSLTREQTQYF. The CDR3 nucleotides read TGTGCCAGCAGTTTAACTAGGGAACAGACCCAGTACTTC. V gene TRBV12-3 or TRBV12-4 combines with J gene TRBJ2-5, with D perhaps matching TRBD2 (5 bases). CDR3 length equals 13 residues. Trimming took 2 bases from V and 6 from J, leaving 10 bases between them.

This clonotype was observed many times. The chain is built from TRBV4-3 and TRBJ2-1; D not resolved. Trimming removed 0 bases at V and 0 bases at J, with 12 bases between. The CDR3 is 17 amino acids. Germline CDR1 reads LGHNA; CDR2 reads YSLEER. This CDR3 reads CASSQDLARSSYNEQFF. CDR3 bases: TGCGCCAGCAGCCAAGATTTGGCTAGATCCTCCTACAATGAGCAGTTCTTC.

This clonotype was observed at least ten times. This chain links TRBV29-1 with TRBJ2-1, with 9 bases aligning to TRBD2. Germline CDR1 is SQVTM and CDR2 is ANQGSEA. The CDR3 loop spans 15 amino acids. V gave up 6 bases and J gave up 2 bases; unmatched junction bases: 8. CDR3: CSVPPASGTYNEQFF. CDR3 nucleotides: TGCAGCGTCCCACCGGCTAGCGGGACCTACAATGAGCAGTTCTTC.

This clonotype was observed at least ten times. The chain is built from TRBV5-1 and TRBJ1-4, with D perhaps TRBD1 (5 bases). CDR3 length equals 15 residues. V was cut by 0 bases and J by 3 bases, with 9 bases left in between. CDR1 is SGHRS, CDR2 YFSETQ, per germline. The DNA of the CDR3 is TGCGCCAGCAGCTTGGAAGGGGTCCCTAATGAAAAACTGTTTTTT. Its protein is CASSLEGVPNEKLFF.